The 32 T cell receptor beta chains in this list originate from one sample, sequenced in a study of OX40 agonist ivuxolimab in advanced cancers. Produced via immunoSEQ multiplex PCR; TCRdb's table is partial and in-frame only. The table lists 85,000 to 100,000 clones, 85% to 95% of them singletons, with 0.25% to 0.3% in the top ten. The sample consisted of CD4+ or CD8+ T cells sorted from blood, taken in a trial of the OX40 agonist ivuxolimab. Every receptor here comes from an adult with an advanced solid tumor such as melanoma, head and neck, liver or kidney cancer.

The gene calls are TRBV4-2 and TRBJ1-2; D is unclear. The germline gives CDR1 LGHNA, CDR2 YNFKEQ. CDR3 size: 13 residues. The V end was cut by 3 bases, the J end by 0 bases, with 5 bases between. The CDR3 DNA reads as TGTGCCAGCAGCCAGTTCACTAACTATGGCTACACCTTC. Protein sequence: CASSQFTNYGYTF.

This sequence joins TRBV6-5 and TRBJ1-2; D remains unclear. Trimming stripped 5 bases from V and 2 bases from J, with 15 bases between. Germline V gives CDR1 MNHEY, CDR2 SVGAGI. The CDR3 covers 15 residues. The CDR3 DNA sequence: TGTGCCAGCAGTACCCCGACAAGGCCGAACTATGGCTACACCTTC. Protein product: CASSTPTRPNYGYTF.

The CDR3 spells CSVELLAAWDGQFF. The CDR3 DNA reads as TGCAGCGTTGAATTATTGGCGGCATGGGATGGGCAGTTCTTC. The chain links TRBV29-1 to TRBJ2-1; D call uncertain. From germline, CDR1 is SQVTM and CDR2 ANQGSEA. Between the trimmed V and J ends, which lost 2 bases and 12 bases, there was a span of 20 bases. The CDR3 is made up of 14 amino acids.

The chain has TRBV14 and TRBJ1-2; D not certain. CDR3 size: 16 residues. Germline V gene lookup returns CDR1 SGHDN and CDR2 FVKESK. Between the trimmed V and J ends, which lost 0 bases and 1 base, there was a span of 12 bases. CDR3 residues: CASSQEGRPHNYGYTF. DNA for the CDR3: TGTGCCAGCAGCCAAGAGGGGAGGCCTCATAACTATGGCTACACCTTC.

The rearrangement uses TRBV6-5 and TRBJ1-6; D might be TRBD1 (5 bases). This CDR3 has 12 residues. V dropped 5 bases and J dropped 13 bases, with 12 bases sitting between them. Looked up from germline, CDR1 is MNHEY and CDR2 is SVGAGI. This CDR3 reads CASSAQGSPLHF. CDR3 in DNA: TGTGCCAGCAGTGCCCAGGGATCTCCCCTCCACTTT.

The chain employs TRBV28 and TRBJ1-5; D perhaps matches TRBD1 (5 bases). The CDR3 sequence is 13 residues long. Deletions cut 6 bases from V and 3 bases from J, with 9 bases between. From germline, CDR1 is MDHEN and CDR2 SYDVKM. CDR3 amino acids: CASRGRINQPQHF. The CDR3 DNA reads as TGTGCCAGCAGGGGACGGATCAATCAGCCCCAGCATTTT.

The chain recombines TRBV30 with TRBJ2-2; unclear D gene. V lost 3 bases to trimming and J lost 1 base, with 12 bases between them. The CDR3 runs 15 residues. From germline, CDR1 is GTSNPN and CDR2 SVGIG (reference sequence). The CDR3 here is CAWRGGRKNTGELFF. CDR3 DNA: TGTGCCTGGAGAGGCGGCAGGAAGAACACCGGGGAGCTGTTTTTT.

This chain uses TRBV12-5 with TRBJ1-1, with D perhaps TRBD1 (6 bases). Trimming left V 9 bases short and J 1 base short, with 12 bases between. In germline, CDR1 is LGHNT, CDR2 FRNRAP. This CDR3 contains 13 residues. CDR3 sequence reads: CASCIGGNTEAFF. Here the CDR3 DNA reads TGTGCTAGCTGTATAGGGGGGAACACTGAAGCTTTCTTT. Full variable domain (outside the CDR3, taken from reference TRBV12-5 and TRBJ1-1): DARVTQTPRHKVTEMGQEVTMRCQPILGHNTVFWYRQTMMQGLELLAYFRNRAPLDDSGMPKDRFSAEMPDATLATLKIQPSEPRDSAVYFCASCIGGNTEAFFGQGTRLTVV.

The chain couples TRBV6-5 to TRBJ2-7; the match to TRBD1 covers 7 bases. This CDR3 is 13 amino acids long. J gave up 5 bases and V 6 bases, and 7 bases lay outside the gene matches. Germline CDR1 and CDR2: MNHEY and SVGAGI. CDR3 DNA sequence: TGTGCCAGCAGGCAAACCGGGACAGACGAGCAGTACTTC. It translates to CASRQTGTDEQYF.

The chain carries TRBV6-1 and TRBJ2-1, with TRBD2 matching 12 bases. The CDR3 runs to 15 residues. CDR1 MNHNS and CDR2 SASEGT come from the germline V gene. V shed 7 bases, J shed 10 bases, and the junction held 11 bases outside the gene matches. CDR3 in DNA: TGTGCCAGCATCCCCACTAGCGGGAGGAGTGGGGAGCAGTTCTTC. It codes for CASIPTSGRSGEQFF.

In this sample, this clone turned up once. One end of the junction is discordant with germline, which a read error may explain. This chain uses TRBV9 with TRBJ2-2; 9 positions match TRBD1. This CDR3 is built from 16 residues. Per germline, CDR1 SGDLS and CDR2 YYNGEE. The DNA for the CDR3 is TGTGCCAGCAGCGGACGGACAGGGGAAAGGCTCCGGGGAGCTGTTTTT. Its protein product is CASSGRTGERLRGAVF.

V gene TRBV9 combines with J gene TRBJ1-6; D unclear. The V gene's germline CDR1 is SGDLS and CDR2 YYNGEE. V lost 7 bases and J lost 5, with 19 bases in between. The CDR3 extends over 16 amino acids. The CDR3 loop reads CASSRRGAWDNSPLHF. CDR3 sequence (DNA): TGTGCCAGCTCTCGCCGAGGTGCTTGGGATAATTCACCCCTCCACTTT.

This clone was counted between two and nine times. The CDR3, as DNA: TGTGCCAGCAGACCGAACAGGGGGACCTCCTACGAGCAGTACTTC. As protein: CASRPNRGTSYEQYF. The genes are TRBV6-5 and TRBJ2-7, with TRBD1 matching 8 bases. The CDR3 runs to 15 residues. The V and J ends lost 6 bases and 0 bases, in that order; junction bases with no gene match: 7. Germline assignment: CDR1 MNHEY and CDR2 SVGAGI.

This clone was seen only once. The rearrangement joins TRBV7-2 to TRBJ2-7, with D uncertain. CDR1 and CDR2 from the germline V gene are SGHTA and FQGNSA. The V gene lost 5 bases and the J gene lost 0 bases, with 11 bases spanning the gap. The CDR3 is 14 amino acids. The CDR3 coding sequence is TGTGCCAGCAGCACCGGACCCGCCTCCTACGAGCAGTACTTC. Translated: CASSTGPASYEQYF.

The chain combines TRBV29-1 with TRBJ2-7; no definite D call. Trimming took off 6 bases at V and 2 bases at J, with 8 bases between the two ends. The CDR3 spans 11 residues. CDR1 is SQVTM, CDR2 ANQGSEA, per germline. The CDR3 protein is CSVTTTYEQYF. CDR3 nucleotides: TGCAGCGTCACTACGACCTACGAGCAGTACTTC.

This chain uses TRBV30 with TRBJ1-5, with D hard to call. The length of the CDR3 is 15 residues. Germline V gene data show CDR1 as GTSNPN and CDR2 as SVGIG (reference sequence). V gave up 3 bases and J gave up 0 bases, with 12 bases separating them. The CDR3 region is CAWRAGQYSNQPQHF. CDR3 nucleotides: TGTGCCTGGAGGGCCGGGCAATATAGCAATCAGCCCCAGCATTTT.

A few counts support this clone. The rearrangement joins TRBV6-5 to TRBJ1-5; D is unclear. The CDR3 is made up of 13 amino acids. Germline V gene lookup returns CDR1 MNHEY and CDR2 SVGAGI. V gave up 6 bases and J gave up 4 bases, with 10 bases separating them. The CDR3 loop reads CASSPNRNQPQHF. DNA of the CDR3: TGTGCCAGCAGCCCCAACAGAAATCAGCCCCAGCATTTT.

The rearrangement joins TRBV1 to TRBJ2-1; the DNA was not used to check the table's D call, TRBD1. TRBV1 counts as a pseudogene. The CDR3 is 15 amino acids. The CDR3 is CTSSQEGHPRSHKFF. CDR3 sequence (DNA): TGCACCAGCAGCCAAGAGGGACACCCCCGGTCCCACAAGTTCTTC.

The chain has TRBV18 and TRBJ2-1; the D is unclear. Trimming pared 1 base from V and 4 bases from J, leaving 8 bases between. The CDR3 is made up of 14 amino acids. The V gene's germline CDR1 is KGHSH and CDR2 LQKENI. CDR3 sequence reads: CASSPLTFYNEQFF. The DNA for the CDR3 is TGTGCCAGCTCACCACTTACGTTTTACAATGAGCAGTTCTTC. The whole variable domain, filled in from reference TRBV18 and TRBJ2-1, reads NAGVMQNPRHLVRRRGQEARLRCSPMKGHSHVYWYRQLPEEGLKFMVYLQKENIIDESGMPKERFSAEFPKEGPSILRIQQVVRGDSAAYFCASSPLTFYNEQFFGPGTRLTVL.

The rearrangement links TRBV16 to TRBJ2-4; TRBD2 is a possible D gene (6 bases). The CDR3 has 16 residues. Germline V CDR1 and CDR2: KGHSY, FQNENV. Trimming took off 1 base at V and 6 bases at J, with 16 bases between the two ends. CDR3 protein: CASSQWGTGEGNIQYF. The CDR3 DNA follows: TGTGCCAGCAGCCAATGGGGGACGGGAGAGGGAAACATTCAGTACTTC. Based on the CDR3 plus reference TRBV16 and TRBJ2-4, the full variable domain is GEEVAQTPKHLVRGEGQKAKLYCAPIKGHSYVFWYQQVLKNEFKFLISFQNENVFDETGMPKERFSAKCLPNSPCSLEIQATKLEDSAVYFCASSQWGTGEGNIQYFGAGTRLSVL.

The CDR3 loop reads CASTPNTDNEQFF. The DNA of the CDR3 is TGTGCCAGCACGCCGAACACGGACAATGAGCAGTTCTTC. The chain has TRBV2 and TRBJ2-1; no clear D gene. V dropped 7 bases and J dropped 5 bases, with 12 bases sitting between them. CDR3 size: 13 residues. Germline CDR1 SNHLY, CDR2 FYNNEI.

The CDR3 spells CASSRGTGTVSPLHF. The DNA of the CDR3 is TGTGCCAGCAGTCGAGGAACAGGAACTGTGTCACCCCTCCACTTT. The chain employs TRBV28 and TRBJ1-6; a weak D match, TRBD1 (5 bases). The V gene lost 5 bases and the J gene lost 10 bases, with 18 bases spanning the gap. The CDR3 contains 15 residues. Germline assignment: CDR1 MDHEN and CDR2 SYDVKM.

The chain uses TRBV6-6 and TRBJ1-1; no firm D call. The CDR3 runs to 13 residues. Trimming took 2 bases from V and 6 from J, leaving 10 bases between them. In germline, CDR1 is MNHNY, CDR2 SVGAGI (reference sequence). CDR3 DNA sequence: TGTGCCAGCAGTTACGGGGTGGGAGCTGAAGCTTTCTTT. This sequence encodes CASSYGVGAEAFF.

CDR3 DNA sequence: TGTGCCAGCAGCTTTGGGAAGTGGGGTTTCAGCTCTGGGGCCAACGTCCTGACTTTC. It is translated as CASSFGKWGFSSGANVLTF. This chain links TRBV11-2 with TRBJ2-6; D not certain. Trimming removed 3 bases from V and 0 bases from J, with 18 bases in between. The CDR3 runs 19 residues. Germline-derived CDR1 and CDR2 are SGHAT and FQNNGV.

The rearrangement joins TRBV27 to TRBJ1-1; D is unclear. V was trimmed by 8 bases and J by 0 bases, leaving 16 bases between them. The length of the CDR3 is 15 residues. Germline CDR1 is MNHEY and CDR2 is SMNVEV (reference sequence). CDR3 sequence: CASLELGALNTEAFF. CDR3 DNA: TGTGCCAGCCTAGAGTTAGGTGCGTTGAACACTGAAGCTTTCTTT.

The J gene is TRBJ2-7, the V gene TRBV28; 7 bases fit TRBD1. There are 14 residues in the CDR3. V shed 3 bases, J shed 3 bases, and the junction held 5 bases outside the gene matches. Germline V lookup: CDR1 MDHEN, CDR2 SYDVKM. The CDR3 here is CASSFGTELYEQYF. CDR3 bases: TGTGCCAGCAGTTTCGGGACAGAGCTCTACGAGCAGTACTTC.

The J gene is TRBJ1-3, the V gene TRBV6-4, with D possibly matching TRBD1 (6 bases). The ends were cut back, 3 bases at V and 14 bases at J, with 17 bases in the middle. Per germline, CDR1 MRHNA and CDR2 SNTAGT. The CDR3 totals 13 residues. CDR3 residues: CASSEESGTPVYF. DNA for the CDR3: TGTGCCAGCAGTGAAGAGTCCGGGACACCAGTATATTTT.

This clone was observed a single time. The rearrangement links TRBV13 to TRBJ2-1; D is unresolved. The CDR3 contains 13 residues. Germline loops: CDR1 PRHDT, CDR2 FYEKMQ (reference sequence). V was cut by 0 bases and J by 12 bases, with 12 bases left in between. This CDR3 is CASSLGSGWWQFF. The CDR3 DNA reads as TGTGCCAGCAGCTTAGGATCGGGCTGGTGGCAGTTCTTC. Complete variable domain (other parts from reference TRBV13 and TRBJ2-1): AAGVIQSPRHLIKEKRETATLKCYPIPRHDTVYWYQQGPGQDPQFLISFYEKMQSDKGSIPDRFSAQQFSDYHSELNMSSLELGDSALYFCASSLGSGWWQFFGPGTRLTVL.

The chain joins TRBV30 to TRBJ1-2; D possibly corresponds to TRBD1 (6 bases). Germline V gene lookup returns CDR1 GTSNPN and CDR2 SVGIG (reference sequence). This CDR3 region has 13 residues. V lost 4 bases and J lost 5, with 14 bases in between. The CDR3: CAWKRGSRYGYTF. The CDR3 nucleotides are TGTGCCTGGAAAAGGGGGTCTCGGTATGGCTACACCTTC.

V is TRBV7-3 and J is TRBJ2-5, with D maybe TRBD1 (7 bases). V was trimmed by 2 bases and J by 1 base, leaving 14 bases between them. The CDR3 extends over 16 amino acids. Germline values: CDR1 SGHTA, CDR2 FQGTGA. CDR3 sequence: CASSLLQGGGQETQYF. The CDR3 region has the DNA TGTGCCAGCAGCTTACTCCAGGGGGGCGGCCAAGAGACCCAGTACTTC.

The chain employs TRBV10-3 and TRBJ2-1; D is ambiguous. CDR1 ENHRY and CDR2 SYGVKD come from the germline V gene. The CDR3 loop spans 15 amino acids. V was cut by 6 bases and J by 0 bases, with 12 bases left in between. CDR3 in DNA: TGTGCCATCAGGGCCGTCACAAGCTCCTACAATGAGCAGTTCTTC. This translates into CAIRAVTSSYNEQFF.

The chain has TRBV28 and TRBJ2-6, with D uncertain. Deletions cut 6 bases from V and 0 bases from J, with 3 bases between. Germline V gene sequence: CDR1 MDHEN, CDR2 SYDVKM. CDR3 size: 13 residues. In DNA, the CDR3 is TGTGCCAGCAGGATCTCTGGGGCCAACGTCCTGACTTTC. Translation gives CASRISGANVLTF.